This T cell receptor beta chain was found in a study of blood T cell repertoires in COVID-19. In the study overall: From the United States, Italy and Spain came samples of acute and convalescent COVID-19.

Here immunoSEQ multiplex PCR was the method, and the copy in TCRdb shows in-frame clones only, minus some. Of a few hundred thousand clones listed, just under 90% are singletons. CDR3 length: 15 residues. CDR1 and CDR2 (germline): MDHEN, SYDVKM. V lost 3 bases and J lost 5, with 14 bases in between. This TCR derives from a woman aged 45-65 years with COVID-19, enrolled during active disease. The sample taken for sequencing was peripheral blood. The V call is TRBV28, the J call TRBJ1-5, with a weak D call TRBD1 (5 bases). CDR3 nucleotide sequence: TGTGCCAGCAGTTTTGATGGCCAGGGATATCAGCCCCAGCATTTT. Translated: CASSFDGQGYQPQHF.